Sequencing of this TCR beta chain was carried out in a study of blood T cell repertoires in COVID-19. Whole-study context: Samples of COVID-19 (acute and convalescent) were obtained from the United States, Italy and Spain. The cDNA or gDNA used as material had been derived from T cells, B-cell-depleted T cells, or PBMCs.

Using immunoSEQ multiplex PCR, the repertoire was profiled, and TCRdb retains in-frame clones only, with some absent. This sample has some 75,000 clones, with less than 90% found just once. What was sequenced was peripheral blood. The sequence was obtained from a man over 45 with COVID-19, enrolled during active disease.

DNA for the CDR3: TGTGCCAGCAGCCAGGACAGGGTGCGCTATGGCTACACCTTC. Its protein is CASSQDRVRYGYTF. The chain couples TRBV5-6 to TRBJ1-2; TRBD1 matches at 8 bases. The CDR3 length is 14 residues. J lost 4 bases, V lost 4 bases, and 6 bases had no gene match. Germline CDR1 is SGHDT and CDR2 is YYEEEE.